These 15 T cell receptor beta chains came from one sample sequenced in a study of blood T cells in healthy people across ages. Then a second PCR, running about 7 to 11 cycles, was carried out with a sample-barcoded 5' primer and a J-beta primer mix. TCRdb re-analysed the 5' RACE reads in MiXCR, keeping a single row per CDR3 protein. Here the sample spans under 750,000 distinct CDR3 sequences, 40% to 55% being singletons. The sequenced sample consisted of blood. The source of these receptors is an elderly man in good health.

The chain carries TRBV3-1 and TRBJ1-6; D unclear. CDR1 LGHDT and CDR2 YNNKEL come from the germline V gene (reference sequence). This CDR3 contains 17 residues. Trimming pared 1 base from V and 0 bases from J, leaving 10 bases between. The CDR3 here is CASSQAGRGSYNSPLHF. CDR3 coding DNA: TGTGCCAGCAGCCAAGCAGGTAGAGGCTCCTATAATTCACCCCTCCACTTT.

In this sample, this clonotype turned up a few times. The V call is TRBV6-5, the J call TRBJ2-5, with 8 bases identical to TRBD1. V dropped 10 bases and J dropped 1; count of bases not matched to a gene: 14. In germline, CDR1 is MNHEY, CDR2 SVGAGI. The CDR3 extends over 16 amino acids. The CDR3 coding sequence is TGTGCCACTTCAAAGTGGACAGGGAGGACCCAAGAGACCCAGTACTTC. The encoded protein is CATSKWTGRTQETQYF.

This clonotype has just one count. The V gene is TRBV7-2, the J gene TRBJ1-5, with D possibly being TRBD1 (6 bases). Trimming cost V 5 bases and J 3 bases, with 11 bases left between them. Looked up from germline, CDR1 is SGHTA and CDR2 is FQGNSA. The CDR3 is 14 amino acids. The CDR3 nucleotides are TGTGCCAGCAGCAAAGCAGGGGACAATCAGCCCCAGCATTTT. This sequence encodes CASSKAGDNQPQHF. The variable domain in full, completed from reference TRBV7-2 and TRBJ1-5, reads GAGVSQSPSNKVTEKGKDVELRCDPISGHTALYWYRQSLGQGLEFLIYFQGNSAPDKSGLPSDRFSAERTGGSVSTLTIQRTQQEDSAVYLCASSKAGDNQPQHFGDGTRLSIL.

As to this clonotype: At one of its ends the junction is not consistent with the germline gene, which may arise from a read error. The chain links TRBV5-1 to TRBJ2-2; the match to TRBD2 covers 7 bases. CDR1 is SGHRS and CDR2 is YFSETQ in the germline V gene. This CDR3 is built from 16 residues. CDR3 sequence reads: CASNLAASGNTGELFF. The CDR3 DNA reads as TGCGCCAGCAACTTGGCCGCTAGCGGGAACACCGGGGAGCTGTTTTTT.

The sample holds a few counts of this clonotype. V usage is TRBV9 and J usage is TRBJ2-1; TRBD1 agrees at 7 bases. V lost 3 bases to trimming and J lost 2 bases; unmatched junction nucleotides: 5. The CDR3 covers 15 residues. Germline V gene lookup returns CDR1 SGDLS and CDR2 YYNGEE. The CDR3 sequence: CASSAGDSPYNEQFF. The CDR3 coding sequence is TGTGCCAGCAGCGCCGGGGACAGCCCCTACAATGAGCAGTTCTTC.

This clonotype came up a few times. This chain connects TRBV6-5 to TRBJ1-6; no clear D. The CDR3 sequence is 13 residues long. Per the germline V gene, CDR1 is MNHEY and CDR2 is SVGAGI. The V and J ends lost 3 bases and 5 bases respectively, with 5 bases between them. For the CDR3, the DNA is TGTGCCAGCAGTTATTCGAATAATTCACCCCTCCACTTT. Residues: CASSYSNNSPLHF.

The chain carries TRBV5-1 and TRBJ2-1, with 11 positions matching TRBD2. Per the germline V gene, CDR1 is SGHRS and CDR2 is YFSETQ. V dropped 5 bases and J dropped 4; count of bases not matched to a gene: 8. The length of the CDR3 is 16 residues. The CDR3 sequence is CASSLRTSGSYNEQFF. CDR3 nucleotide sequence: TGCGCCAGCAGTTTAAGGACTAGCGGGTCGTACAATGAGCAGTTCTTC.

This clonotype was observed once. V usage is TRBV7-2 and J usage is TRBJ1-1; D ambiguous. The CDR3 is 14 amino acids. Trimming removed 1 base from V and 3 bases from J, with 9 bases in between. Germline V lookup: CDR1 SGHTA, CDR2 FQGNSA. Here the CDR3 DNA reads TGTGCCAGCAGCTTAGATGCGAGTTACACTGAAGCTTTCTTT. The encoded protein is CASSLDASYTEAFF.

The V call is TRBV7-8, the J call TRBJ2-1; 8 nucleotides agree with TRBD2. Germline V gene data show CDR1 as SGHVS and CDR2 as FQNEAQ. V shed 4 bases and J 3 bases; nucleotides not matched to a gene: 5. The CDR3 extends over 15 amino acids. DNA for the CDR3: TGTGCCAGCAGCTCCAGCGGGGGCCACTACAATGAGCAGTTCTTC. It codes for CASSSSGGHYNEQFF.

The rearrangement joins TRBV25-1 to TRBJ1-1; weak D call: TRBD1 (5 bases). This CDR3 contains 15 residues. Trimming shortened V by 7 bases and J by 0 bases, and 15 bases separated the two germline ends. Germline lookup yields CDR1 MGHDK and CDR2 SYGVNS. The CDR3 spells CASTASRGMNTEAFF. The CDR3 coding sequence is TGTGCCAGCACCGCCTCAAGGGGAATGAACACTGAAGCTTTCTTT.

The sample holds a few counts of this clonotype. V and J are TRBV6-2 or TRBV6-3 and TRBJ2-1; the D gene is possibly TRBD1 (6 bases). V was cut by 0 bases and J by 7 bases, with 10 bases left in between. The CDR3 spans 14 residues. The V gene's germline CDR1 is MNHEY and CDR2 SVGEGT. CDR3 nucleotides: TGTGCCAGCAGTTACTCGGGGGCTCTTAATGAGCAGTTCTTC. Translated, it gives CASSYSGALNEQFF.

The rearrangement joins TRBV27 to TRBJ2-5, with a possible D match to TRBD1 (6 bases). V lost 5 bases, J lost 0 bases, and 13 bases lay in between. The CDR3 has 15 residues. CDR1 and CDR2 (germline): MNHEY, SMNVEV (reference sequence). DNA for the CDR3: TGTGCCAGCAGTCCTCAGGACAGATACCAAGAGACCCAGTACTTC. This codes for CASSPQDRYQETQYF.

This clonotype showed up just a few times. This may be a read error, as it is one base from a much larger clone. The genes are TRBV11-2 and TRBJ2-5, with a tentative D call TRBD1 (5 bases). The CDR3 is made up of 11 amino acids. V lost 6 bases and J lost 5, with 7 bases in between. Germline CDR1 reads SGHAT; CDR2 reads FQNNGV. The CDR3 region is CASRQGETQYF. The CDR3 bases are TGTGCCAGCAGGCAGGGTGAGACCCAGTACTTC.

The chain recombines TRBV4-3 with TRBJ1-1; D is unclear. The CDR3 runs 13 residues. V gave up 1 base and J gave up 10 bases, with 13 bases separating them. Germline lookup yields CDR1 LGHNA and CDR2 YSLEER. CDR3 loop: CASSQGSQLGAFF. Written as DNA, the CDR3 is TGCGCCAGCAGCCAAGGCTCACAGCTAGGAGCTTTCTTT.

The chain's CDR3 is CSARDNAGPYEQYF. The CDR3 DNA follows: TGCAGTGCTAGAGATAATGCCGGGCCCTACGAGCAGTACTTC. The chain carries TRBV20-1 and TRBJ2-7; D call uncertain. CDR3 size: 14 residues. V dropped 0 bases and J dropped 2 bases, with 11 bases sitting between them. Germline lookup yields CDR1 DFQATT and CDR2 SNEGSKA (reference sequence).